The 22 T cell receptor beta chains below come from one sample, sequenced in a study of post-analysis software for immune sequencing data. Included in the TCR beta cDNA libraries were unique molecular identifiers. TCRdb analysed the PCR reads with MiXCR anew, one entry per CDR3 protein. The table has a few hundred thousand distinct CDR3 sequences, about a third seen once; the top ten hold 13%. The antigens these receptors bind are not known. Study results and caveats: Five TRBV segments (TRBV5-6, TRBV5-1 and TRBV20-1 among them) occurred more frequently in patients than in controls.

Sequencing was carried out using blood. Source of these receptors: a girl aged 10 to 17 with multiple sclerosis.

The chain has TRBV29-1 and TRBJ2-5; D gene uncertain. The CDR3 totals 12 residues. V lost 7 bases to trimming and J lost 2 bases, with 11 bases between them. The germline V gene has CDR1 SQVTM and CDR2 ANQGSEA. The CDR3 sequence: CSANMWQETQYF. In nucleotides, the CDR3 is TGCAGCGCTAACATGTGGCAAGAGACCCAGTACTTC.

This clonotype was seen only a few times. This chain connects TRBV6-1 to TRBJ2-3; the match to TRBD2 covers 11 bases. The CDR3 loop spans 18 amino acids. V shed 7 bases and J 0 bases; nucleotides not matched to a gene: 12. The germline V gene encodes CDR1 MNHNS and CDR2 SASEGT. The CDR3 nucleotides read TGTGCCAGCAACCCTGCAGGGCTAGCGGGGGGCAGCACAGATACGCAGTATTTT. Protein: CASNPAGLAGGSTDTQYF.

The chain uses TRBV20-1 and TRBJ1-2, with unresolved D. The CDR3 has 14 residues. V shed 3 bases and J shed 7 bases, with 18 bases lying between them. Per germline, CDR1 DFQATT and CDR2 SNEGSKA (reference sequence). The CDR3 nucleotides read TGCAGTGCTAGTCCCCCCTGGGGATCGGGTGGCTACACCTTC. Translated: CSASPPWGSGGYTF.

There are many counts of this clonotype. The J gene is TRBJ2-1, the V gene TRBV4-3; weak D call: TRBD1 (6 bases). Germline V lookup: CDR1 LGHNA, CDR2 YSLEER. V was shortened by 0 bases and J by 8 bases, with 14 bases between the two germline ends. The CDR3 extends over 15 amino acids. CDR3 coding DNA: TGCGCCAGCAGCCAAGATTTGGGGGCCTGGGATGAGCAGTTCTTC. Translated, it gives CASSQDLGAWDEQFF.

This clonotype has only a few counts. Here the CDR3 reads CASSDRGPDTQYF. For the CDR3, the DNA is TGTGCCAGCTCGGACAGGGGCCCAGATACGCAGTATTTT. This chain uses TRBV27 with TRBJ2-3; 9 bases line up with TRBD1. This CDR3 has 13 amino acids. V lost 8 bases to trimming and J lost 4 bases; unmatched junction nucleotides: 4. CDR1 MNHEY and CDR2 SMNVEV come from the germline V gene (reference sequence).

The chain links TRBV4-2 to TRBJ1-6, with no clear D. Germline V gene sequence: CDR1 LGHNA, CDR2 YNFKEQ. CDR3 length equals 16 residues. V dropped 6 bases and J dropped 17 bases, with 29 bases sitting between them. CDR3 nucleotide sequence: TGTGCCAGCAGAATTGAGGGCGGAAATTACAATTCTCCCGTCCACTTT. Amino acids: CASRIEGGNYNSPVHF.

Turning to this clonotype: A much larger clonotype is one base distant, so this may be a read error. The chain combines TRBV7-2 with TRBJ2-1, with D perhaps given as TRBD1 or TRBD2 (5 bases each). Trimming stripped 5 bases from V and 7 bases from J, with 18 bases between. Germline V gene sequence: CDR1 SGHTA, CDR2 FQGNSA. The CDR3 runs to 15 residues. CDR3 bases: TGTGCCAGCAGCCCCGCGAGGGGCCCGTGGAATGAGCAGTTCTTC. This sequence encodes CASSPARGPWNEQFF. The full variable domain, with the rest looked up from reference TRBV7-2 and TRBJ2-1, is GAGVSQSPSNKVTEKGKDVELRCDPISGHTALYWYRQSLGQGLEFLIYFQGNSAPDKSGLPSDRFSAERTGGSVSTLTIQRTQQEDSAVYLCASSPARGPWNEQFFGPGTRLTVL.

This clonotype was found many times. The V and J genes are TRBV5-5 and TRBJ2-1; 10 bases fit TRBD1. Germline V gives CDR1 SGHKS, CDR2 YYEKEE (reference sequence). The CDR3 extends over 15 amino acids. V gave up 2 bases and J gave up 5 bases; unmatched junction bases: 4. CDR3 sequence reads: CASSLSGTGDNEQFF. The CDR3 DNA sequence: TGTGCCAGCAGCTTAAGTGGGACAGGGGACAATGAGCAGTTCTTC.

J is TRBJ2-5 and V is TRBV5-6; D may be TRBD2 (7 bases). The V gene's germline CDR1 is SGHDT and CDR2 YYEEEE. Between the trimmed V and J ends, which lost 4 bases and 3 bases, there was a span of 13 bases. This CDR3 spans 14 amino acids. The CDR3: CASSRAGAKETQYF. The CDR3 DNA reads TGTGCCAGCAGCCGGGCGGGGGCCAAAGAGACCCAGTACTTC.

The chain employs TRBV6-2 or TRBV6-3 and TRBJ2-3; TRBD2 might be the D (6 bases). The CDR3 is made up of 17 amino acids. Trimming took 2 bases from V and 1 from J, leaving 16 bases between them. Germline values: CDR1 MNHEY, CDR2 SVGEGT. This chain's CDR3 is CASSYGGDSSGTDTQYF. The DNA of the CDR3 is TGTGCCAGCAGTTACGGCGGGGACTCCTCGGGCACAGATACGCAGTATTTT.

This clonotype was picked up a small number of times. The chain combines TRBV7-9 with TRBJ2-7, with D perhaps TRBD1 (6 bases). Trimming pared 5 bases from V and 4 bases from J, leaving 12 bases between. This CDR3 is built from 13 residues. Germline CDR1 is SEHNR and CDR2 is FQNEAQ (reference sequence). The CDR3 here is CASSNPTGYEQYF. CDR3 nucleotide sequence: TGTGCCAGCAGCAACCCCACAGGGTACGAGCAGTACTTC.

The CDR3 sequence: CASSQARGGNQPQHF. As DNA, the CDR3 is TGCGCCAGCAGCCAAGCACGGGGAGGGAATCAGCCCCAGCATTTT. The chain couples TRBV4-3 to TRBJ1-5; D is undetermined. The CDR3 totals 15 residues. V was shortened by 1 base and J by 4 bases, with 11 bases between the two germline ends. Germline loops: CDR1 LGHNA, CDR2 YSLEER.

This clonotype was recorded once. The CDR3 region has the DNA TGTGCCAGCAGTTCCCCCTGGACAGGGGATAGCAATCAGCCCCAGCATTTT. It specifies CASSSPWTGDSNQPQHF. V gene TRBV28 combines with J gene TRBJ1-5; 9 bases align to TRBD1. CDR3 length: 17 amino acids. The germline V gene encodes CDR1 MDHEN and CDR2 SYDVKM. V dropped 4 bases and J dropped 0; count of bases not matched to a gene: 7.

This clonotype was observed once. The chain uses TRBV7-8 and TRBJ2-2; D is perhaps TRBD2 (6 bases). CDR1 and CDR2 from the germline V gene are SGHVS and FQNEAQ. The CDR3 runs to 12 residues. Trimming stripped 6 bases from V and 11 bases from J, with 13 bases between. The CDR3 DNA is TGTGCCAGCAGAAGGGGCGGGACTGAGCTGTTTTTT. Translating it yields CASRRGGTELFF. Using reference TRBV7-8 and TRBJ2-2 for the parts outside the CDR3, the full variable domain is GAGVSQSPRYKVAKRGQDVALRCDPISGHVSLFWYQQALGQGPEFLTYFQNEAQLDKSGLPSDRFFAERPEGSVSTLKIQRTQQEDSAVYLCASRRGGTELFFGEGSRLTVL.

This clonotype was seen a few times. This rearrangement joins TRBV29-1 to TRBJ1-2, with D maybe TRBD1 (5 bases). Per germline, CDR1 SQVTM and CDR2 ANQGSEA. V lost 7 bases, J lost 3 bases, and 12 bases lay in between. The CDR3 has 12 amino acids. The CDR3 protein is CSAPRGDYGYTF. The CDR3 DNA sequence: TGCAGCGCCCCGAGAGGGGACTATGGCTACACCTTC.

This clonotype was counted only a few times. This chain uses TRBV27 with TRBJ2-5; 11 positions match TRBD2. After removal of 1 base from V and 1 base from J, the junction contained 2 bases not matched to a gene. Germline V gives CDR1 MNHEY, CDR2 SMNVEV (reference sequence). The CDR3 covers 16 residues. The CDR3 DNA sequence: TGTGCCAGCAGTTTATTCACTAGCGGGAGCCAAGAGACCCAGTACTTC. This sequence encodes CASSLFTSGSQETQYF.

This clonotype was seen a few times. This chain joins TRBV6-1 and TRBJ2-5; D uncertain. The DNA matches TRBJ2-7 better at its end, which makes the J call doubtful. The CDR3 consists of 13 residues. Germline lookup yields CDR1 MNHNS and CDR2 SASEGT. The CDR3 DNA is TGTGCCAGCACCATACTGACCAGAGACGAGCAGTACTTC. It specifies CASTILTRDEQYF.

The table lists this clonotype with a few counts. The rearrangement links TRBV25-1 to TRBJ2-1, with a weak D call TRBD2 (6 bases). Trimming shortened V by 7 bases and J by 10 bases, and 17 bases separated the two germline ends. Germline V gene lookup returns CDR1 MGHDK and CDR2 SYGVNS. This CDR3 contains 13 residues. The DNA of the CDR3 is TGTGCCAGCACGGGGGTTCGATGGTGGGAGCAGTTCTTC. It codes for CASTGVRWWEQFF.

Only one count was recorded for this clonotype. The CDR3 region has the DNA TGCGCCAGCAGCTTAGACAGGGTCGGGAGTTCACCCCTCCACTTT. Translating gives CASSLDRVGSSPLHF. V and J are TRBV5-1 and TRBJ1-6, with 7 bases aligning to TRBD1. V lost 2 bases to trimming and J lost 9 bases; unmatched junction nucleotides: 8. This CDR3 has 15 amino acids. Germline loops: CDR1 SGHRS, CDR2 YFSETQ. The full variable domain, in which reference TRBV5-1 and TRBJ1-6 provide the parts outside the CDR3, is KAGVTQTPRYLIKTRGQQVTLSCSPISGHRSVSWYQQTPGQGLQFLFEYFSETQRNKGNFPGRFSGRQFSNSRSEMNVSTLELGDSALYLCASSLDRVGSSPLHFGNGTRLTVT.

This clonotype was counted between two and nine times. The chain joins TRBV7-9 to TRBJ2-7; D unclear. CDR1 and CDR2 (germline): SEHNR, FQNEAQ (reference sequence). The CDR3 has 15 residues. V lost 2 bases, J lost 5 bases, and 16 bases lay in between. CDR3 sequence (DNA): TGTGCCAGCAGCTTACTTAATGGCGGTTCAAACGAGCAGTACTTC. This translates into CASSLLNGGSNEQYF.

There are a few counts of this clonotype. V is TRBV7-9 and J is TRBJ2-1, with TRBD2 matching 8 bases. Germline V gene data show CDR1 as SEHNR and CDR2 as FQNEAQ (reference sequence). The CDR3 loop spans 16 amino acids. With 1 base clipped from V and 5 bases from J, the junction kept 7 bases outside the gene matches. The DNA for the CDR3 is TGTGCCAGCAGCTTAGAACGAAAGCGGGGGAACAATGAGCAGTTCTTC. Encoded protein: CASSLERKRGNNEQFF.

Only a few counts were recorded for this clonotype. The chain recombines TRBV5-1 with TRBJ2-7; 13 nucleotides align to TRBD2. This CDR3 spans 16 amino acids. The germline gives CDR1 SGHRS, CDR2 YFSETQ. V shed 2 bases, J shed 7 bases, and the junction held 9 bases outside the gene matches. CDR3 region: CASSLPHGTSGDEQYF. The CDR3 DNA follows: TGCGCCAGCAGCTTACCCCACGGGACTAGCGGGGATGAGCAGTACTTC. The full variable domain, its missing parts supplied by reference TRBV5-1 and TRBJ2-7, is KAGVTQTPRYLIKTRGQQVTLSCSPISGHRSVSWYQQTPGQGLQFLFEYFSETQRNKGNFPGRFSGRQFSNSRSEMNVSTLELGDSALYLCASSLPHGTSGDEQYFGPGTRLTVT.